Listed here are 27 T cell receptor beta chains from one sample, sequenced in a study of blood T cell repertoires in COVID-19. TCRdb's copy holds only in-frame clones and misses some; the assay was immunoSEQ multiplex PCR. Here the sample spans over 250,000 clones, approximately 90% being singletons. Material: PBMCs or T cells enriched from blood (not recorded which). The receptors shown here come from a woman in her forties or fifties who had recovered from COVID-19.

The rearrangement joins TRBV19 to TRBJ2-1; the match to TRBD2 covers 8 bases. Germline V gene data show CDR1 as LNHDA and CDR2 as SQIVND (reference sequence). After removal of 8 bases from V and 12 bases from J, the junction contained 12 bases not matched to a gene. CDR3 length equals 13 residues. In nucleotides, the CDR3 is TGTGCCAGTGGTTACGGGGGGGTCCGGGCGCAGTTCTTC. Translated, it gives CASGYGGVRAQFF.

The CDR3 here is CASSLILAGGVYEQYF. The CDR3 DNA sequence: TGTGCCAGCAGTTTAATACTAGCGGGAGGGGTCTACGAGCAGTACTTC. V usage is TRBV28 and J usage is TRBJ2-7; TRBD2 agrees at 13 bases. V shed 2 bases, J shed 3 bases, and the junction held 4 bases outside the gene matches. CDR1 and CDR2 (germline): MDHEN, SYDVKM. CDR3 length equals 16 residues.

The rearrangement joins TRBV19 to TRBJ2-3; 9 bases are a match to TRBD1. Germline V gene data show CDR1 as LNHDA and CDR2 as SQIVND (reference sequence). The CDR3 has 15 residues. With V trimmed by 6 bases and J by 1 base, 5 bases remained unmatched. This chain's CDR3 is CASRKQGAGTDTQYF. CDR3 DNA sequence: TGTGCCAGTAGGAAACAGGGGGCCGGCACAGATACGCAGTATTTT.

The rearrangement uses TRBV30 and TRBJ2-1, with TRBD2 matching 16 bases. Trimming cost V 4 bases and J 6 bases; bases outside gene matches: 15. The germline CDR1 and CDR2 sequences are GTSNPN and SVGIG (reference sequence). The CDR3 is made up of 19 amino acids. In DNA form, the CDR3 reads TGTGCCTGGACCAGACGCGGGACTAGCGGGAGGGCCCTCAGCAATGAGCAGTTCTTC. This translates into CAWTRRGTSGRALSNEQFF.

This rearrangement joins TRBV5-6 to TRBJ2-2; 14 bases are shared with TRBD2. The germline CDR1 and CDR2 sequences are SGHDT and YYEEEE. This CDR3 is built from 18 residues. The junction had 13 bases not matched to a gene; V was cut back by 6 bases and J by 6 bases. The CDR3 nucleotides are TGTGCCAGCACCCCGATCCCCGGGACTAGCGGGAGCTCCGGGGAGCTGTTTTTT. Protein: CASTPIPGTSGSSGELFF.

This clone was recorded a few times. This chain uses TRBV4-1 with TRBJ2-2, with a tentative D call TRBD2 (6 bases). Trimming removed 4 bases from V and 4 bases from J, with 13 bases in between. CDR3 length equals 15 residues. The germline V gene encodes CDR1 MGHRA and CDR2 YSYEKL. The CDR3 loop reads CASSRTGEGTGELFF. The CDR3 nucleotides are TGCGCCAGCAGCCGGACGGGAGAGGGCACCGGGGAGCTGTTTTTT.

Comment on this clone: The sample contains more than one DNA sequence encoding this CDR3. This chain joins TRBV9 and TRBJ2-1, with 11 bases aligning to TRBD2. The CDR3 totals 16 residues. V lost 3 bases and J lost 0; bases outside the gene matches: 2. Germline CDR1 SGDLS, CDR2 YYNGEE. The CDR3 bases are TGTGCCAGCAGCGCCACTAGCGGGAGCTCCTACAATGAGCAGTTCTTC. Its translation is CASSATSGSSYNEQFF.

CDR3 coding DNA: TGTGCCAGCAGCTTAGGGCGGGGACAGAATAACTATGGCTACACCTTC. Amino acid sequence: CASSLGRGQNNYGYTF. This chain links TRBV7-9 with TRBJ1-2, with 7 positions matching TRBD1. With V trimmed by 1 base and J by 1 base, 6 bases remained unmatched. The CDR3 runs 16 residues. The germline gives CDR1 SEHNR, CDR2 FQNEAQ (reference sequence). Full variable domain (rest looked up from reference TRBV7-9 and TRBJ1-2): DTGVSQNPRHKITKRGQNVTFRCDPISEHNRLYWYRQTLGQGPEFLTYFQNEAQLEKSRLLSDRFSAERPKGSFSTLEIQRTEQGDSAMYLCASSLGRGQNNYGYTFGSGTRLTVV.

The chain has TRBV4-3 and TRBJ2-2, with 7 bases fitting TRBD2. This CDR3 spans 16 amino acids. J was trimmed by 8 bases and V by 0 bases; bases with no gene match: 9. The germline CDR1 and CDR2 sequences are LGHNA and YSLEER. The DNA for the CDR3 is TGCGCCAGCAGCCAAGATAAGGGGATAGCGGGTGGGGAGCTGTTTTTT. Its protein is CASSQDKGIAGGELFF.

The chain recombines TRBV11-2 with TRBJ2-1; 8 nucleotides line up with TRBD1. V lost 5 bases and J lost 3; bases outside the gene matches: 9. Germline V gene sequence: CDR1 SGHAT, CDR2 FQNNGV. This CDR3 region has 16 residues. The CDR3 region is CASSPGTGTLYNEQFF. In DNA form, the CDR3 reads TGTGCCAGCAGCCCTGGGACAGGCACCCTCTACAATGAGCAGTTCTTC.

The chain recombines TRBV28 with TRBJ2-2; tentatively, D is TRBD1 (6 bases). CDR1 is MDHEN, CDR2 SYDVKM, per germline. The CDR3 sequence is 15 residues long. The V and J ends lost 2 bases and 4 bases respectively, with 11 bases between them. The CDR3 reads CASSLGGQPTGELFF. The DNA of the CDR3 is TGTGCCAGCAGTTTAGGGGGCCAACCCACCGGGGAGCTGTTTTTT.

V is TRBV5-5 and J is TRBJ2-3; D perhaps matches TRBD1 (7 bases). The CDR3 totals 16 residues. The germline V gene encodes CDR1 SGHKS and CDR2 YYEKEE (reference sequence). The V gene lost 5 bases and the J gene lost 0 bases, with 16 bases spanning the gap. The CDR3 reads CASRHMTGTSTDTQYF. CDR3 DNA: TGTGCCAGCAGGCATATGACAGGGACTAGCACAGATACGCAGTATTTT.

The rearrangement links TRBV7-2 to TRBJ1-5; D is uncertain. CDR3 length: 15 residues. The germline CDR1 and CDR2 sequences are SGHTA and FQGNSA. V lost 1 base to trimming and J lost 2 bases, with 9 bases between them. The CDR3 DNA reads TGTGCCAGCAGCTTAGGGGCCACGGGCAATCAGCCCCAGCATTTT. Translating gives CASSLGATGNQPQHF.

The genes are TRBV24-1 and TRBJ2-1, with TRBD2 identical over 7 bases. V gave up 0 bases and J gave up 6 bases; unmatched junction bases: 7. Germline V lookup: CDR1 KGHDR, CDR2 SFDVKD. This CDR3 is 16 amino acids long. The CDR3 DNA reads as TGTGCCACCAGTGATTTGGCTAGCGGAGGACTCAATGAGCAGTTCTTC. Translation gives CATSDLASGGLNEQFF.

The chain couples TRBV27 to TRBJ2-5; D remains ambiguous. Germline CDR1 and CDR2: MNHEY and SMNVEV (reference sequence). This CDR3 contains 11 residues. V was pared by 6 bases and J by 5 bases, with 7 bases between. The CDR3 sequence: CASSPRETQYF. The CDR3 DNA reads TGTGCCAGCAGCCCACGGGAGACCCAGTACTTC.

The CDR3 is CASSPRTANTEAFF. The CDR3 DNA reads as TGTGCCAGCAGTCCACGGACAGCGAACACTGAAGCTTTCTTT. The rearrangement joins TRBV27 to TRBJ1-1; a possible D gene is TRBD1 (6 bases). The CDR3 is 14 residues long. Germline CDR1 is MNHEY and CDR2 is SMNVEV (reference sequence). V was clipped by 5 bases and J by 1 base, with 11 bases between them.

The chain recombines TRBV7-2 with TRBJ1-6, with 7 bases that match TRBD1. Per the germline V gene, CDR1 is SGHTA and CDR2 is FQGNSA. The J segment lost 6 bases and the V segment lost 2 bases, leaving 4 bases of the junction unmatched. The CDR3 runs 15 residues. The CDR3 reads CASSLLGQSNSPLHF. CDR3 nucleotide sequence: TGTGCCAGCAGCTTACTGGGACAGTCTAATTCACCCCTCCACTTT.

The chain links TRBV7-2 to TRBJ1-2; 8 bases are a match to TRBD1. The V and J ends lost 3 bases and 1 base, in that order; junction bases with no gene match: 1. Per germline, CDR1 SGHTA and CDR2 FQGNSA. The CDR3 consists of 14 residues. The CDR3 bases are TGTGCCAGCAGCTTTACAGGGGGTAACTATGGCTACACCTTC. Translation gives CASSFTGGNYGYTF. The full variable domain, in which reference TRBV7-2 and TRBJ1-2 provide the parts outside the CDR3, is GAGVSQSPSNKVTEKGKDVELRCDPISGHTALYWYRQSLGQGLEFLIYFQGNSAPDKSGLPSDRFSAERTGGSVSTLTIQRTQQEDSAVYLCASSFTGGNYGYTFGSGTRLTVV.

J is TRBJ1-2 and V is TRBV6-1; TRBD1 matches at 7 bases. The V gene end was trimmed by 2 bases and the J gene end by 6 bases; junction bases not matched to a gene: 12. The CDR3 has 16 residues. Germline V CDR1 and CDR2: MNHNS, SASEGT. Here the CDR3 DNA reads TGTGCCAGCAGTGAAAAGGTAGTTGGGACAGTTGATGGCTACACCTTC. Protein: CASSEKVVGTVDGYTF.

The rearrangement uses TRBV29-1 and TRBJ1-2, with D perhaps matching TRBD1 (5 bases). Per the germline V gene, CDR1 is SQVTM and CDR2 is ANQGSEA. The CDR3 covers 14 residues. V lost 6 bases and J lost 4, with 18 bases in between. The CDR3 protein is CSVVTGTTSYGYTF. The CDR3 DNA is TGCAGCGTCGTAACAGGAACTACGAGCTATGGCTACACCTTC.

This clone showed up just a few times. This sequence joins TRBV6-2 or TRBV6-3 and TRBJ2-2; 8 bases align to TRBD1. The junction had 6 bases not matched to a gene; V was cut back by 6 bases and J by 6 bases. The CDR3 contains 14 residues. CDR1 MNHEY and CDR2 SVGEGT come from the germline V gene. CDR3 sequence reads: CASSLQGGAGELFF. The CDR3 DNA is TGTGCCAGCAGCTTACAGGGGGGAGCCGGGGAGCTGTTTTTT.

The chain has TRBV15 and TRBJ2-1; 8 bases agree with TRBD2. The CDR3 is made up of 17 amino acids. Per germline, CDR1 LNHNV and CDR2 YYDKDF (reference sequence). J gave up 7 bases and V 0 bases, and 11 bases lay outside the gene matches. The CDR3 DNA sequence: TGTGCCACCAGCAGAGATAGCGGGGAGGGACGAAGGAATGAGCAGTTCTTC. Translating it yields CATSRDSGEGRRNEQFF.

The genes are TRBV5-6 and TRBJ2-3, with 10 bases identical to TRBD2. The V gene's germline CDR1 is SGHDT and CDR2 YYEEEE. There are 18 residues in the CDR3. V shed 4 bases and J 6 bases; nucleotides not matched to a gene: 17. The CDR3, as DNA: TGTGCCAGCAGCCGATATACACACATAGCGGGAGGTTGGGATACGCAGTATTTT. Encoded protein: CASSRYTHIAGGWDTQYF.

The rearrangement uses TRBV28 and TRBJ1-4; D gene unclear. V lost 6 bases and J 10 bases, leaving 18 bases between the germline ends. There are 14 residues in the CDR3. Germline V CDR1 and CDR2: MDHEN, SYDVKM. The CDR3 sequence: CASRVDVVERKLFF. The CDR3 DNA follows: TGTGCCAGCAGGGTAGACGTTGTGGAGAGAAAACTGTTTTTT.

This rearrangement joins TRBV15 to TRBJ2-7, with D unresolved. V gave up 0 bases and J gave up 0 bases, with 12 bases separating them. From germline, CDR1 is LNHNV and CDR2 YYDKDF (reference sequence). This CDR3 comprises 16 residues. The CDR3 DNA sequence: TGTGCCACCAGCAGAGAAAGGTTGGCTAGCTCCTACGAGCAGTACTTC. Residues: CATSRERLASSYEQYF.

This chain links TRBV7-6 with TRBJ2-3; D is undetermined. This CDR3 comprises 12 residues. Trimming left V 3 bases short and J 5 bases short, with 6 bases between. Germline V CDR1 and CDR2: SGHVS, FNYEAQ. The CDR3 is CASSFRVDTQYF. The CDR3 nucleotides are TGTGCCAGCAGCTTCCGGGTAGATACGCAGTATTTT. Drawing the rest from reference TRBV7-6 and TRBJ2-3, the complete variable domain is GAGVSQSPRYKVTKRGQDVALRCDPISGHVSLYWYRQALGQGPEFLTYFNYEAQQDKSGLPNDRFSAERPEGSISTLTIQRTEQRDSAMYRCASSFRVDTQYFGPGTRLTVL.

This clone showed up just a few times. V is TRBV5-5 and J is TRBJ1-5; D remains ambiguous. The CDR3 extends over 13 amino acids. Trimming took 0 bases from V and 4 from J, leaving 5 bases between them. Germline V gives CDR1 SGHKS, CDR2 YYEKEE (reference sequence). Written as DNA, the CDR3 is TGTGCCAGCAGCTTGGCCGAGAATCAGCCCCAGCATTTT. It encodes CASSLAENQPQHF.